The 13 T cell receptor beta chains in this list originate from one sample, sequenced in a study of T cell repertoires in cytomegalovirus infection. TCRdb analysed the reads with MiXCR anew, one entry per CDR3 protein. The sample has some 170,000 distinct CDR3 sequences, about 17% seen once; the top ten hold less than 25%. Material for sequencing was CD8+ T cells from PBMCs. The receptor set was obtained from a human donor in good health (CMV status not recorded). Some clones in this sample may be carry-over from other donors' samples.

The CDR3 protein is CASSDRYTTGEVNAPTYEQYF. Written as DNA, the CDR3 is TGTGCCAGCAGTGATAGGTATACGACAGGGGAGGTTAACGCCCCAACCTACGAGCAGTACTTC. V is TRBV2 and J is TRBJ2-7, with 8 bases aligning to TRBD1. This CDR3 is built from 21 residues. The J segment lost 2 bases and the V segment lost 3 bases, leaving 24 bases of the junction unmatched. Germline values: CDR1 SNHLY, CDR2 FYNNEI.

This sequence joins TRBV2 and TRBJ1-5; D unresolved. The CDR3 spans 14 residues. V lost 4 bases and J 1 base, leaving 8 bases between the germline ends. Germline CDR1 SNHLY, CDR2 FYNNEI. The CDR3 nucleotides read TGTGCCAGCAGTGTACTAGGGAGCAATCAGCCCCAGCATTTT. Protein: CASSVLGSNQPQHF.

The sample holds a few counts of this clonotype. The J gene is TRBJ2-1, the V gene TRBV7-7; 8 positions agree with TRBD1. The ends lost 5 bases at V and 4 bases at J; junction bases unmatched: 7. Germline-derived CDR1 and CDR2 are SSHAT and FNYEAQ (reference sequence). The CDR3 covers 15 residues. The CDR3 nucleotides read TGTGCCAGCAGCCGGGGACAGGAGGTTTACAATGAGCAGTTCTTC. The encoded protein is CASSRGQEVYNEQFF. The variable domain in full, completed from reference TRBV7-7 and TRBJ2-1, reads GAGVSQSPRYKVTKRGQDVTLRCDPISSHATLYWYQQALGQGPEFLTYFNYEAQPDKSGLPSDRFSAERPEGSISTLTIQRTEQRDSAMYRCASSRGQEVYNEQFFGPGTRLTVL.

This clonotype appeared a few times. The chain employs TRBV7-2 and TRBJ2-1, with TRBD1 matching 8 bases. The CDR3 consists of 13 residues. V lost 7 bases, J lost 8 bases, and 7 bases stayed unmatched. Germline V CDR1 and CDR2: SGHTA, FQGNSA. The CDR3 DNA sequence: TGTGCCAGCATCCTTGACAGGGGCCATGAGCAGTTCTTC. It translates to CASILDRGHEQFF. Drawing the rest from reference TRBV7-2 and TRBJ2-1, the complete variable domain is GAGVSQSPSNKVTEKGKDVELRCDPISGHTALYWYRQSLGQGLEFLIYFQGNSAPDKSGLPSDRFSAERTGGSVSTLTIQRTQQEDSAVYLCASILDRGHEQFFGPGTRLTVL.

The CDR3 region is CASSLRLAGAASTDTQYF. The CDR3 nucleotides read TGTGCCAGCAGCTTACGACTAGCGGGGGCCGCTAGCACAGATACGCAGTATTTT. The chain links TRBV11-2 to TRBJ2-3, with TRBD2 identical over 12 bases. V shed 2 bases and J 0 bases; nucleotides not matched to a gene: 6. The CDR3 sequence is 18 residues long. Germline lookup yields CDR1 SGHAT and CDR2 FQNNGV. The full variable domain, rest sourced from reference TRBV11-2 and TRBJ2-3, is EAGVAQSPRYKIIEKRQSVAFWCNPISGHATLYWYQQILGQGPKLLIQFQNNGVVDDSQLPKDRFSAERLKGVDSTLKIQPAKLEDSAVYLCASSLRLAGAASTDTQYFGPGTRLTVL.

The V call is TRBV29-1, the J call TRBJ1-1; possible D gene TRBD1, 6 bases. Trimming took 1 base from V and 6 from J, leaving 9 bases between them. CDR3 length: 12 residues. Germline CDR1 reads SQVTM; CDR2 reads ANQGSEA. The CDR3 protein is CSVEGRQAEAFF. As DNA, the CDR3 is TGCAGCGTTGAAGGGCGACAGGCTGAAGCTTTCTTT.

This chain links TRBV27 with TRBJ2-7; 8 bases match TRBD2. Trimming took 5 bases from V and 2 from J; bases not matched to a gene: 8. Germline CDR1 MNHEY, CDR2 SMNVEV (reference sequence). The CDR3 has 15 amino acids. Here the CDR3 reads CASSALAGGPYEQYF. In DNA, the CDR3 is TGTGCCAGCAGTGCCCTCGCGGGGGGTCCCTACGAGCAGTACTTC.

This clonotype was recorded a few times. The chain employs TRBV6-5 and TRBJ2-1; D may match TRBD1 or TRBD2 (5 bases each). The CDR3 runs 15 residues. The V and J ends lost 6 bases and 0 bases respectively, with 12 bases between them. From germline, CDR1 is MNHEY and CDR2 SVGAGI. CDR3 nucleotide sequence: TGTGCCAGCAGGGGGGACGGTAGCTCCTACAATGAGCAGTTCTTC. The encoded protein is CASRGDGSSYNEQFF.

In this sample, this clonotype turned up a few times. The chain couples TRBV7-2 to TRBJ1-6; 7 positions agree with TRBD1. Germline trimming cut 5 bases from V and 4 bases from J; bases unmatched to any gene: 2. Germline values: CDR1 SGHTA, CDR2 FQGNSA. CDR3 length equals 14 residues. The CDR3 region is CASSPGQYNSPLHF. The CDR3 region has the DNA TGTGCCAGCAGCCCGGGACAGTATAATTCACCCCTCCACTTT.

This clonotype occurred a few times. The V call is TRBV7-2, the J call TRBJ1-6; TRBD1 is a possible D gene (6 bases). Trimming took off 7 bases at V and 10 bases at J, with 14 bases between the two ends. This CDR3 comprises 13 residues. The germline V gene has CDR1 SGHTA and CDR2 FQGNSA. CDR3 residues: CASTRQGNSPLHF. The CDR3 DNA sequence: TGTGCCAGCACTCGGCAGGGGAACTCACCCCTCCACTTT.

The chain employs TRBV7-2 and TRBJ2-4; D might be TRBD1 (5 bases). CDR3 size: 15 residues. Between the trimmed V and J ends, which lost 5 bases and 0 bases, there was a span of 11 bases. Germline V gene data show CDR1 as SGHTA and CDR2 as FQGNSA. For the CDR3, the DNA is TGTGCCAGCAGCACCCGACAGTTAGCCAAAAACATTCAGTACTTC. This gives the protein CASSTRQLAKNIQYF. Together with reference TRBV7-2 and TRBJ2-4, the CDR3 gives the full variable domain: GAGVSQSPSNKVTEKGKDVELRCDPISGHTALYWYRQSLGQGLEFLIYFQGNSAPDKSGLPSDRFSAERTGGSVSTLTIQRTQQEDSAVYLCASSTRQLAKNIQYFGAGTRLSVL.

DNA for the CDR3: TGCAGCGTTGGTAGGGACAGGGGTGACTCTGGGGCCAACGTCCTGACTTTC. This translates into CSVGRDRGDSGANVLTF. This chain joins TRBV29-1 and TRBJ2-6, with TRBD1 identical over 10 bases. The germline gives CDR1 SQVTM, CDR2 ANQGSEA. Losses at the gene ends were 4 bases for V and 0 bases for J; bases not matched to a gene: 6. The CDR3 extends over 17 amino acids.

This clonotype has a count of ten or more. The CDR3 region is CASSLAFGGTDTQYF. As DNA, the CDR3 is TGTGCCAGCAGCTTAGCATTTGGGGGCACAGATACGCAGTATTTT. The V and J genes are TRBV7-2 and TRBJ2-3; no clear D. The CDR3 covers 15 residues. In germline, CDR1 is SGHTA, CDR2 FQGNSA. V lost 0 bases to trimming and J lost 1 base, with 8 bases between them.